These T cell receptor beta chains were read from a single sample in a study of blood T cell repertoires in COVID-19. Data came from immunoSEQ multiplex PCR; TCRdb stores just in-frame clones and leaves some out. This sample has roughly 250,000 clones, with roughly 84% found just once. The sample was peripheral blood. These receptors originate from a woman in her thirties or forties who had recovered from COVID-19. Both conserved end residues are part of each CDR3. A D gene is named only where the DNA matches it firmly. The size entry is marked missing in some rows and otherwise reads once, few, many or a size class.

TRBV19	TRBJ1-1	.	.	TGTGCCACCACTCGGGTGGAATGGAACACTGAAGCTTTCTTT	CATTRVEWNTEAFF
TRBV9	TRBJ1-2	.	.	TGTGCCAGCAGCGTAGAGGCAGGGGTGAGCTATGGCTACACCTTC	CASSVEAGVSYGYTF
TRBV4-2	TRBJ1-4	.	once	TGTGCCAGCAGCTCACGGACAACAGAGTATGAAAAACTGTTTTTT	CASSSRTTEYEKLFF
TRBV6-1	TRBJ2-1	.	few	TGTGCCAGCAGTGGGGGCAGGTCCGGATCCTACAATGAGCAGTTCTTC	CASSGGRSGSYNEQFF
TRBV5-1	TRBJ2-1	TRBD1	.	TGCGCCAGCAGCTGGGGGACAGAACTCAATGAGCAGTTCTTC	CASSWGTELNEQFF
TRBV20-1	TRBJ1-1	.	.	TGCAGTGCTAGTAAAGTGACTGGTGGTGAAGCTTTCTTT	CSASKVTGGEAFF
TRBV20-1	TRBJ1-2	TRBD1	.	TGCAGTGCTAGTCGGGACAGGGGACCAAACCTCTATGGCTACACCTTC	CSASRDRGPNLYGYTF
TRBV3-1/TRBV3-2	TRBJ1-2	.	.	TGTGCCAGCAGCCAGGCAGGGGCATTGGTCTATGGCTACACCTTC	CASSQAGALVYGYTF
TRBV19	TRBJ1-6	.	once	TGTGCCAGTAGTCCCAGGGTCGAGGAGTTCAATTCACCCCTCCACTTT	CASSPRVEEFNSPLHF
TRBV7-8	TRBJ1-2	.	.	TGTGCCAGCAGCCGAGGGGACACGGACTATGGCTACACCTTC	CASSRGDTDYGYTF
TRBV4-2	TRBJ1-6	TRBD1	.	TGTGCCAGCAGCCAAGAAAACAGGGGGCGAGGTTCACCCCTCCACTTT	CASSQENRGRGSPLHF
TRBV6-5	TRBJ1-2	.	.	TGTGCCAGCATCTTATCGGGAGTGAACTATGGCTACACCTTC	CASILSGVNYGYTF
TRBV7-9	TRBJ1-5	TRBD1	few	TGTGCCAGCAGCCCCGGACAGGGGCCCCAGCCCCAGCATTTT	CASSPGQGPQPQHF
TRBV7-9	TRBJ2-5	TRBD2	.	TGTGCCAGCAGCTTAGCCAGGACTAGACACCAAGAGACCCAGTACTTC	CASSLARTRHQETQYF
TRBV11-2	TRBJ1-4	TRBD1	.	TGTGCCAGCAGCCCAGACAGGGGGCGCTTTGAAAAACTGTTTTTT	CASSPDRGRFEKLFF
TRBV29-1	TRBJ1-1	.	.	TGCAGCGTGCGCCCTCTTTCGACTGAAGCTTTCTTT	CSVRPLSTEAFF
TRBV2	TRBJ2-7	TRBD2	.	TGTGCCAGCAGCTCCCCTCGGGGGGGGTCCCGCTCCTACGAGCAGTACTTC	CASSSPRGGSRSYEQYF
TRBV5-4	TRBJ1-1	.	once	TGTGCCAGCAGCTCTCCGCAGGGGAACACTGAAGCTTTCTTT	CASSSPQGNTEAFF
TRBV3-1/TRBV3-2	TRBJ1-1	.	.	TGTGCCAGCGCTAAAAGCCGGGTTTCGGGCACTGAAGCTTTCTTT	CASAKSRVSGTEAFF
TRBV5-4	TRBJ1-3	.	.	TGTGCCAGCAGCTCTCAGGGGCTAGACACCATATATTTT	CASSSQGLDTIYF
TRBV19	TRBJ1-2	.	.	TGTGCCAGTAGTTCTGGGGGCCGCTATGGCTACACCTTC	CASSSGGRYGYTF
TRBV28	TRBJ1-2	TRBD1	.	TGTGCCAGCAGTCTAGGACAGGGGCCTAACTATGGCTACACCTTC	CASSLGQGPNYGYTF
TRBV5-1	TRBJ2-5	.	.	TGCGCCAGCAGCTTTACGGACCAAGAGACCCAGTACTTC	CASSFTDQETQYF
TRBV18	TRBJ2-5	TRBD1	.	TGTGCCAGCTCACCAGTCGACAGGGGAGGAGGAGAGACCCAGTACTTC	CASSPVDRGGGETQYF
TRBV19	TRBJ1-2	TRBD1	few	TGTGCCACCAAGACAGGGACGGGAGATGGCTACACCTTC	CATKTGTGDGYTF
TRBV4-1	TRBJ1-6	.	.	TGCGCCAGCAGCCAAGTTTCGGCAGGGTTTTCACCCCTCCACTTT	CASSQVSAGFSPLHF
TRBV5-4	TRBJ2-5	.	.	TGTGCCAGCAGCTTTACCGGAGAAGAGACCCAGTACTTC	CASSFTGEETQYF
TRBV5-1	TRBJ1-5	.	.	TGCGCCAGCAGCCCCCTCGGGGGAAGGGGCCAGCCCCAGCATTTT	CASSPLGGRGQPQHF
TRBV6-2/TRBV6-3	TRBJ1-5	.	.	TGTGCCAGCAGTTCCCCACAGGAGAATCAGCCCCAGCATTTT	CASSSPQENQPQHF
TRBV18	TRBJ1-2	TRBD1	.	TGTGCCAGCTCACCCGCCTGGACAGGGTCAAGTAATTTCTATGGCTACACCTTC	CASSPAWTGSSNFYGYTF
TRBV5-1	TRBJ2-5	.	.	TGCGCCAGCAGCTCCCGGCCAGGATCAGCCCGAGAGACCCAGTACTTC	CASSSRPGSARETQYF
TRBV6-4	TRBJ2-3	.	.	TGTGCCAGCAGTGAAACACCTGAAATGGATACGCAGTATTTT	CASSETPEMDTQYF
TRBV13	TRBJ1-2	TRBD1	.	TGTGCCAGCAGCTTAGGGCGGTTGGGACAGTTTAACTATGGCTACACCTTC	CASSLGRLGQFNYGYTF
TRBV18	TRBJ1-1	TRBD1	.	TGTGCCAGCTCACCACGAGTGGACAGGGCGCACACTGAAGCTTTCTTT	CASSPRVDRAHTEAFF
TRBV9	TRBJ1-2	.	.	TGTGCCAGCAGCGTAGACGCAGGGATCTATGGCTACACCTTC	CASSVDAGIYGYTF